Below, one TCR beta chain is given with its context. The antigen is undetermined. Expressed TCRB transcripts got sequenced, as all isolated RNA was reverse transcribed. Clones were sequenced by immunoSEQ multiplex PCR, and TCRdb holds only the in-frame ones, with some missing. The sample lists 350,000 to 450,000 clones, roughly 14% occurring once. V was clipped by 5 bases and J by 0 bases, with 7 bases between them. The CDR3 runs to 13 residues. Per the germline V gene, CDR1 is SGHTA and CDR2 is FQGNSA. The source of the sample is a study of beta chain features in type 1 diabetes. Study-level results: In the patient group, naive, central memory and Treg TCRB repertoires seemed more alike than in the healthy donor group.

Every sorted population was more than 95% pure. The chain carries TRBV7-2 and TRBJ1-1; D unclear. The source material was naive CD4+ T cells from blood. The receptor was derived from a man younger than 45 in good health. The CDR3 sequence is CASSQNMNTEAFF. CDR3 nucleotide sequence: TGTGCCAGCAGCCAGAACATGAACACTGAAGCTTTCTTT. Combining the CDR3 with reference TRBV7-2 and TRBJ1-1 gives the whole variable domain GAGVSQSPSNKVTEKGKDVELRCDPISGHTALYWYRQSLGQGLEFLIYFQGNSAPDKSGLPSDRFSAERTGGSVSTLTIQRTQQEDSAVYLCASSQNMNTEAFFGQGTRLTVV.